The TCR beta chain under discussion was sequenced for a study of T cell responses to AZD1222 COVID-19 vaccine. About the study: Pooled together were second doses at about 4 or about 12 weeks. Study results and limitations: Compared with day 0, the breadth and depth of the Spike-specific TCR repertoire rose significantly after two doses of AZD1222.

The germline V gene encodes CDR1 SNHLY and CDR2 FYNNEI. The CDR3 totals 15 residues. The V end lost 1 base, the J end lost 4 bases, and 11 bases lay between the germline ends. With respect to this clone: Its antigen is unidentified.

Measured with immunoSEQ multiplex PCR; TCRdb has only the in-frame clones, and not every one. Seen here are 85,000 to 100,000 clones, just over 85% observed once, and the top ten hold roughly 6.3%. The sequencing here drew on peripheral blood, taken on day 0 of AZD1222 vaccination. This chain connects TRBV2 to TRBJ1-5, with D possibly matching TRBD1 (6 bases). The source is an adult in good health. CDR3 bases: TGTGCCAGCAGTGAAGGGACAGTCCCTAATCAGCCCCAGCATTTT. Translated, it gives CASSEGTVPNQPQHF.